These 30 T cell receptor beta chains originate from one sample sequenced in a study of response to subunit inactivated influenza vaccine. A single record per CDR3 protein comes from TCRdb applying MiXCR to the RT-PCR reads. The sample contains about 830,000 distinct CDR3 sequences, about 18% of which appear only once. The sequenced sample was PBMCs from blood, obtained roughly 5 days after vaccination. The receptor set was obtained from a man aged 45-65 years who received an inactivated influenza vaccine.

V gene TRBV5-1 combines with J gene TRBJ1-1, with D hard to call. The CDR3 contains 14 residues. Trimming removed 4 bases at V and 0 bases at J, with 10 bases between. Germline V CDR1 and CDR2: SGHRS, YFSETQ. CDR3 in amino acids: CASSMDGVNTEAFF. The DNA of the CDR3 is TGCGCCAGCAGCATGGACGGAGTGAACACTGAAGCTTTCTTT. The variable domain in full, with the rest retrieved from reference TRBV5-1 and TRBJ1-1, is KAGVTQTPRYLIKTRGQQVTLSCSPISGHRSVSWYQQTPGQGLQFLFEYFSETQRNKGNFPGRFSGRQFSNSRSEMNVSTLELGDSALYLCASSMDGVNTEAFFGQGTRLTVV.

Many counts were recorded for this clonotype. CDR3 bases: TGCAGTGCTAGAGAGATAACCGGGGTTGGGACTGAAGCTTTCTTT. Its protein product is CSAREITGVGTEAFF. The genes are TRBV20-1 and TRBJ1-1; no clear D. Between the trimmed V and J ends, which lost 0 bases and 5 bases, there was a span of 16 bases. This CDR3 is built from 15 residues. In germline, CDR1 is DFQATT, CDR2 SNEGSKA (reference sequence).

The chain uses TRBV2 and TRBJ2-6; D not certain. Germline CDR1 reads SNHLY; CDR2 reads FYNNEI. The CDR3 runs to 14 residues. The germline V and J ends were trimmed by 6 bases and 4 bases, with 10 bases remaining between them. The CDR3 here is CASRGYYGANVLTF. Written as DNA, the CDR3 is TGTGCCAGCAGGGGATATTACGGGGCCAACGTCCTGACTTTC.

This clonotype was found a few times. The chain employs TRBV11-2 and TRBJ2-1, with D perhaps TRBD2 (6 bases). The CDR3 spans 17 residues. V shed 4 bases and J shed 4 bases, with 20 bases lying between them. The germline CDR1 and CDR2 sequences are SGHAT and FQNNGV. The CDR3 loop reads CASSSPGLKRVYNEQFF. The CDR3 nucleotides are TGTGCCAGCAGCTCCCCAGGATTGAAGCGGGTATACAATGAGCAGTTCTTC.

There are many counts of this clonotype. The chain is built from TRBV20-1 and TRBJ2-1; D possibly corresponds to TRBD1 (5 bases). The CDR3 consists of 16 residues. V was pared by 3 bases and J by 2 bases, with 17 bases between. Germline lookup yields CDR1 DFQATT and CDR2 SNEGSKA (reference sequence). CDR3: CSASPLDSSAYNEQFF. Here the CDR3 DNA reads TGCAGTGCTAGTCCACTCGACAGTTCAGCCTACAATGAGCAGTTCTTC.

In this sample, this clonotype turned up a few times. This chain joins TRBV6-5 and TRBJ1-6, with D hard to call. Trimming stripped 2 bases from V and 13 bases from J, with 15 bases between. Per germline, CDR1 MNHEY and CDR2 SVGAGI. CDR3 length: 14 residues. CDR3 protein: CASSYTKYVAPLHF. The CDR3 nucleotides read TGTGCCAGCAGTTACACGAAATATGTCGCGCCCCTCCACTTT.

This clonotype turned up a few times. This sequence joins TRBV10-3 and TRBJ1-1; 7 nucleotides match TRBD1. This CDR3 is built from 12 residues. V was clipped by 11 bases and J by 1 base; unmatched bases: 4. Germline lookup yields CDR1 ENHRY and CDR2 SYGVKD. CDR3 bases: TGTGCCTCAGGGGGGTGGAACACTGAAGCTTTCTTT. Translation: CASGGWNTEAFF.

Only a few counts were recorded for this clonotype. The rearrangement links TRBV9 to TRBJ2-7; 7 bases fit TRBD1. The CDR3 length is 15 residues. CDR1 is SGDLS and CDR2 is YYNGEE in the germline V gene. V lost 0 bases, J lost 2 bases, and 5 bases stayed unmatched. For the CDR3, the DNA is TGTGCCAGCAGCGTAGCCCCGACAGGGACCTACGAGCAGTACTTC. The encoded protein is CASSVAPTGTYEQYF.

This chain's CDR3 is CASSLAGQVLEQYF. For the CDR3, the DNA is TGTGCCAGCAGCTTAGCTGGACAGGTCCTCGAGCAGTACTTC. This sequence joins TRBV11-2 and TRBJ2-7; 7 bases match TRBD1. With 1 base clipped from V and 6 bases from J, the junction kept 6 bases outside the gene matches. Germline CDR1 is SGHAT and CDR2 is FQNNGV. CDR3 size: 14 residues.

This clonotype showed up just a few times. V usage is TRBV15 and J usage is TRBJ2-7; perhaps TRBD2 as D (6 bases). Germline V gene lookup returns CDR1 LNHNV and CDR2 YYDKDF (reference sequence). Trimming removed 4 bases from V and 5 bases from J, with 27 bases in between. This CDR3 has 18 residues. The CDR3 bases are TGTGCCACCAGCATGTCTCCTCCGGGACCCGGGAGCGGAAACGAGCAGTACTTC. As protein: CATSMSPPGPGSGNEQYF.

The chain couples TRBV20-1 to TRBJ2-7, with 8 bases identical to TRBD1. The CDR3 is 14 amino acids. Unmatched junction bases numbered 4, after V lost 0 bases and J lost 3 bases. Looked up from germline, CDR1 is DFQATT and CDR2 is SNEGSKA (reference sequence). For the CDR3, the DNA is TGCAGTGCTAGAGATCCTGGGACAGGCTACGAGCAGTACTTC. Its translation is CSARDPGTGYEQYF.

The rearrangement links TRBV4-2 to TRBJ2-5, with 10 bases identical to TRBD2. J lost 1 base, V lost 6 bases, and 11 bases had no gene match. Germline V gives CDR1 LGHNA, CDR2 YNFKEQ. This CDR3 is 17 amino acids long. DNA of the CDR3: TGTGCCAGCAGTCGGACAGGCGGACTAGCGGTCCAAGAGACCCAGTACTTC. This encodes CASSRTGGLAVQETQYF.

V usage is TRBV11-2 and J usage is TRBJ2-5; D is possibly TRBD2 (6 bases). V was clipped by 5 bases and J by 5 bases, with 27 bases between them. From germline, CDR1 is SGHAT and CDR2 FQNNGV. The CDR3 covers 18 residues. CDR3 protein: CASSPGLTSRRASETQYF. The CDR3 DNA reads as TGTGCCAGCAGCCCCGGACTAACTAGCAGGAGGGCATCCGAGACCCAGTACTTC.

This clonotype turned up a few times. The chain couples TRBV20-1 to TRBJ2-7, with D perhaps matching TRBD1 (6 bases). The V and J ends lost 3 bases and 2 bases respectively, with 14 bases between them. Germline V gene sequence: CDR1 DFQATT, CDR2 SNEGSKA (reference sequence). This CDR3 region has 14 residues. The CDR3 nucleotides are TGCAGTGCTAGGCGTGGGACATCGACCTACGAGCAGTACTTC. It codes for CSARRGTSTYEQYF.

This clonotype was found a few times. V is TRBV5-5 and J is TRBJ2-7; 10 bases line up with TRBD2. Germline CDR1 is SGHKS and CDR2 is YYEKEE (reference sequence). V dropped 1 base and J dropped 3; count of bases not matched to a gene: 4. This CDR3 is built from 15 residues. The CDR3 DNA is TGTGCCAGCAGCTTGAGTAGCGGGGGGTTCTACGAGCAGTACTTC. It translates to CASSLSSGGFYEQYF.

V is TRBV20-1 and J is TRBJ2-1; D remains ambiguous. Looked up from germline, CDR1 is DFQATT and CDR2 is SNEGSKA (reference sequence). V was clipped by 6 bases and J by 0 bases, with 18 bases between them. The CDR3 is 16 residues long. Here the CDR3 reads CSAELPSAFSYNEQFF. The CDR3 DNA reads as TGCAGTGCCGAATTACCGTCAGCGTTCTCCTACAATGAGCAGTTCTTC.

In DNA form, the CDR3 reads TGTGCCAGCAGCTTAGCTGGGGGGGATTCTGCCAAAAACATTCAGTACTTC. Its protein product is CASSLAGGDSAKNIQYF. The rearrangement joins TRBV7-2 to TRBJ2-4; 7 nucleotides match TRBD2. This CDR3 has 17 residues. V was clipped by 0 bases and J by 1 base; unmatched bases: 6. Per the germline V gene, CDR1 is SGHTA and CDR2 is FQGNSA. The full variable domain, in which reference TRBV7-2 and TRBJ2-4 provide the parts outside the CDR3, is GAGVSQSPSNKVTEKGKDVELRCDPISGHTALYWYRQSLGQGLEFLIYFQGNSAPDKSGLPSDRFSAERTGGSVSTLTIQRTQQEDSAVYLCASSLAGGDSAKNIQYFGAGTRLSVL.

This clonotype was seen a handful of times. This chain uses TRBV7-2 with TRBJ2-1; no clear D. V was clipped by 2 bases and J by 8 bases, with 13 bases between them. The CDR3 is 14 amino acids. The germline V gene encodes CDR1 SGHTA and CDR2 FQGNSA. For the CDR3, the DNA is TGTGCCAGCAGCTTAATCTTTCCCCCTCATGAGCAGTTCTTC. Protein sequence: CASSLIFPPHEQFF. The variable domain in full, completed from reference TRBV7-2 and TRBJ2-1, reads GAGVSQSPSNKVTEKGKDVELRCDPISGHTALYWYRQSLGQGLEFLIYFQGNSAPDKSGLPSDRFSAERTGGSVSTLTIQRTQQEDSAVYLCASSLIFPPHEQFFGPGTRLTVL.

This clonotype was seen a few times. This chain links TRBV15 with TRBJ2-5; 9 bases map to TRBD1. The ends lost 1 base at V and 4 bases at J; junction bases unmatched: 4. The germline CDR1 and CDR2 sequences are LNHNV and YYDKDF (reference sequence). The CDR3 is made up of 15 amino acids. As DNA, the CDR3 is TGTGCCACCAGCAGAGGGGACAGGGACGGAGAGACCCAGTACTTC. As protein: CATSRGDRDGETQYF.

This clonotype was detected ten times or more. The V and J genes are TRBV5-1 and TRBJ2-3; no clear D gene. Germline V gene data show CDR1 as SGHRS and CDR2 as YFSETQ. The CDR3 length is 15 residues. The germline V and J ends were trimmed by 7 bases and 2 bases, with 17 bases remaining between them. CDR3 coding DNA: TGCGCCAGCGGTAAGGAGCGAGTCAACACAGATACGCAGTATTTT. It codes for CASGKERVNTDTQYF. The whole variable domain, remainder taken from reference TRBV5-1 and TRBJ2-3, is KAGVTQTPRYLIKTRGQQVTLSCSPISGHRSVSWYQQTPGQGLQFLFEYFSETQRNKGNFPGRFSGRQFSNSRSEMNVSTLELGDSALYLCASGKERVNTDTQYFGPGTRLTVL.

This clonotype was detected only a few times. CDR3 bases: TGCAGCGCAAAGACTAGCGGGGGCGGCTACAATGAGCAGTTCTTC. This translates into CSAKTSGGGYNEQFF. The chain combines TRBV29-1 with TRBJ2-1; the match to TRBD2 covers 12 bases. With 7 bases clipped from V and 3 bases from J, the junction kept 7 bases outside the gene matches. Germline V gives CDR1 SQVTM, CDR2 ANQGSEA. The CDR3 loop spans 15 amino acids.

The gene calls are TRBV4-2 and TRBJ1-4, with D possibly being TRBD1 (5 bases). The germline V gene encodes CDR1 LGHNA and CDR2 YNFKEQ. V was trimmed by 4 bases and J by 6 bases, leaving 15 bases between them. This CDR3 is built from 15 residues. Written as DNA, the CDR3 is TGTGCCAGCAGCCGGGGAACGGGAGGGGATGAAAAACTGTTTTTT. Translated, it gives CASSRGTGGDEKLFF.

The V gene is TRBV20-1, the J gene TRBJ2-7, with TRBD2 as a possible D gene (6 bases). The CDR3 extends over 15 amino acids. From germline, CDR1 is DFQATT and CDR2 SNEGSKA (reference sequence). Trimming removed 0 bases from V and 6 bases from J, with 18 bases in between. The CDR3 spells CSARDITSSDSEQYF. The DNA of the CDR3 is TGCAGTGCTAGAGATATTACTAGCAGTGACTCCGAGCAGTACTTC.

This clonotype was seen only a few times. This may stem from a read error, because a much larger clone lies one nucleotide away. This chain connects TRBV7-9 to TRBJ2-1; 7 nucleotides match TRBD1. The CDR3 contains 15 residues. The V gene end was trimmed by 5 bases and the J gene end by 2 bases; junction bases not matched to a gene: 6. Per germline, CDR1 SEHNR and CDR2 FQNEAQ (reference sequence). CDR3 sequence (DNA): TGTGCCAGCAGCCCGGGACAGAGCCCCTACAATGAGCAGTTCTTC. Its protein is CASSPGQSPYNEQFF.

The chain joins TRBV14 to TRBJ1-1; tentative D call: TRBD1 (6 bases). The CDR3 has 15 residues. Trimming took 4 bases from V and 3 from J, leaving 15 bases between them. Germline CDR1 SGHDN, CDR2 FVKESK. The CDR3 sequence: CASSRYRDTHTEAFF. The CDR3 coding sequence is TGTGCCAGCAGCCGGTACCGGGACACCCACACTGAAGCTTTCTTT.

The chain couples TRBV7-9 to TRBJ2-7; possibly TRBD2 for D (5 bases). Trimming shortened V by 4 bases and J by 3 bases, and 19 bases separated the two germline ends. Germline CDR1 is SEHNR and CDR2 is FQNEAQ (reference sequence). The CDR3 consists of 16 residues. The CDR3 spells CASSSRKSDSIYEQYF. The DNA for the CDR3 is TGTGCCAGCAGCTCCCGAAAGTCGGACTCCATCTACGAGCAGTACTTC.

This clonotype was observed at least ten times. Its ends do not fully match the called genes, so a read error is possible. This chain joins TRBV27 and TRBJ1-1, with TRBD1 as a possible D gene (5 bases). Per germline, CDR1 MNHEY and CDR2 SMNVEV (reference sequence). CDR3 length equals 14 residues. CDR3 sequence reads: CASSLSGMNTEAFF. CDR3 DNA: TGCGCCAGCAGCTTATCAGGGATGAACACTGAAGCTTTCTTT.

This clonotype appeared many times. J is TRBJ2-2 and V is TRBV9; 12 nucleotides align to TRBD2. Germline-derived CDR1 and CDR2 are SGDLS and YYNGEE. CDR3 length: 15 amino acids. With V trimmed by 4 bases and J by 4 bases, 2 bases remained unmatched. In nucleotides, the CDR3 is TGTGCCAGCAGCTTACTAGCGGGGGGCACCGGGGAGCTGTTTTTT. The encoded protein is CASSLLAGGTGELFF. Variable domain in full (rest from reference TRBV9 and TRBJ2-2): DSGVTQTPKHLITATGQRVTLRCSPRSGDLSVYWYQQSLDQGLQFLIQYYNGEERAKGNILERFSAQQFPDLHSELNLSSLELGDSALYFCASSLLAGGTGELFFGEGSRLTVL.

The chain has TRBV15 and TRBJ2-7, with 9 bases aligning to TRBD1. V lost 3 bases to trimming and J lost 3 bases; unmatched junction nucleotides: 6. Germline CDR1 LNHNV, CDR2 YYDKDF (reference sequence). The CDR3 sequence is 15 residues long. The CDR3 DNA sequence: TGTGCCACCAGCAGCGTCCCGGGACAGGGCTACGAGCAGTACTTC. Translating it yields CATSSVPGQGYEQYF.

V is TRBV2 and J is TRBJ2-3, with 12 bases identical to TRBD2. This CDR3 region has 15 residues. The germline CDR1 and CDR2 sequences are SNHLY and FYNNEI. J gave up 2 bases and V 7 bases, and 4 bases lay outside the gene matches. The DNA for the CDR3 is TGTGCCAGCACGACTAGCGGGAGTTCCACAGATACGCAGTATTTT. As protein: CASTTSGSSTDTQYF.